These T cell receptor beta chains were read from a single sample in a study of T cells in Graves' hyperthyroidism and ophthalmopathy. Each CDR3 protein is one row after TCRdb ran MiXCR on the multiplex PCR reads. Of 640,000 or so distinct CDR3 sequences listed, around 14% are singletons. Sequencing used blood. Every receptor here comes from a woman between 18 and 30 years old with Graves' ophthalmopathy. The CDR3 runs from the conserved cysteine through the conserved F or W. The D gene is left open where the match is weak. For some rows the clone size is stated as once, few or many, or as a class when expanded; others skip it.

>TRBJ2-2|many|TRBD1|TRBV7-2
TGTGCCAGCAGCGTCGGACAGGGTATTCCCGGGGAGCTGTTTTTT
CASSVGQGIPGELFF
>TRBJ2-5|-|-|TRBV7-8
TGTGCCAGCAGCTTAACGTCCCTGAGCGAGCCCTTTCAAGAGACCCAGTACTTC
CASSLTSLSEPFQETQYF
>TRBJ1-1|many|-|TRBV10-3
TGTGCCATCAGATCGGACGGAGAGAACACTGAAGCTTTCTTT
CAIRSDGENTEAFF
>TRBJ1-3|-|-|TRBV9
TGTGCCAGCAGCGCGGCGGGGACGGCGGGAAACACCATATATTTT
CASSAAGTAGNTIYF
>TRBJ2-6|-|-|TRBV19
TGTGCCAGTAGTAGAGCATCTGGGGCCAACGTCCTGACTTTC
CASSRASGANVLTF
>TRBJ2-5|few|TRBD1|TRBV5-1
TGCGCCAGCAGCTCACAGGGGATGGAGAGATCCCAGTACTTC
CASSSQGMERSQYF
>TRBJ2-1|many|-|TRBV12-3/TRBV12-4
TGTGCCAGCAGTTTAGGTAGCGGAGAATCCTACAATGAGCAGTTCTTC
CASSLGSGESYNEQFF
>TRBJ2-1|many|TRBD2|TRBV7-8
TGTGCCAGCATCCTCGGGAGCGGGAGGAATCGGTACAATGAGCAGTTCTTC
CASILGSGRNRYNEQFF
>TRBJ2-7|many|TRBD1|TRBV30
TGTGCCTGGGGACAGGTCCACGAGCAGTACTTC
CAWGQVHEQYF
>TRBJ2-1|-|TRBD1|TRBV28
TGTGCCAGCAGTCACCGGGACAGGGGCAATGAGCAGTTCTTC
CASSHRDRGNEQFF
>TRBJ2-5|-|-|TRBV6-5
TGTGCCAGCAGTTACGCGGCGCCCCCAACATCCGGGGTCATGTACTTC
CASSYAAPPTSGVMYF
>TRBJ1-2|few|-|TRBV28
TGTGCCAGCAGTTGGAATAGCGGCTACACCTTC
CASSWNSGYTF
>TRBJ2-7|many|-|TRBV2
TGTGCCAGCATAGAAGAGTACGAGCAGTACTTC
CASIEEYEQYF
>TRBJ1-2|few|-|TRBV14
TGTGCCAGCAGCCAATTTCGGCGGCAAGGGGACTATGGCTACACCTTC
CASSQFRRQGDYGYTF
>TRBJ2-1|many|TRBD2|TRBV6-2/TRBV6-3
TGTGCCAGCAGTTCGGGACTAGCGGGAGCTAACAATGAGCAGTTCTTC
CASSSGLAGANNEQFF
>TRBJ2-1|-|-|TRBV20-1
TGCAGTGCCCCTCTCCCTAGCACAAACAATGAGCAGTTCTTC
CSAPLPSTNNEQFF
>TRBJ1-5|many|-|TRBV24-1
TGTGCCACCAGTGATTCTAATCAGCCCCAGCATTTT
CATSDSNQPQHF
>TRBJ2-2|-|-|TRBV4-1
TGCGCCAGCAGCCAAAATCCTCCCCCGAACACCGGGGAGCTGTTTTTT
CASSQNPPPNTGELFF
>TRBJ2-7|-|TRBD2|TRBV6-1
TGTGCCAGCAGCCGAGCGGGAGCGTGGGGAGCTGGGGAGCAGTACTTC
CASSRAGAWGAGEQYF
>TRBJ1-5|many|-|TRBV7-9
TGTGCCAGCAGCTTAGGGTTTAAGGGGGGGAATAGGAATCAGCCCCAGCATTTT
CASSLGFKGGNRNQPQHF
>TRBJ2-7|many|TRBD1|TRBV7-2
TGTGCCAGCAGCTTAGATACCGGGACAGGGCCCCGGGAGCAGTACTTC
CASSLDTGTGPREQYF
>TRBJ2-7|many|TRBD1|TRBV20-1
TGCAGTGCTAGCCAGGTCGACAGGGGGCTGTCCTACGAGCAGTACTTC
CSASQVDRGLSYEQYF
>TRBJ1-1|-|-|TRBV7-9
TGTGCCAGCATTCAACAGGGTAACACTGAAGCTTTCTTT
CASIQQGNTEAFF
>TRBJ1-5|-|-|TRBV6-2/TRBV6-3
TGTGCCAGCAGTTACCGGGGGCAGGCATATCAGCCCCAGCATTTT
CASSYRGQAYQPQHF
>TRBJ1-4|-|-|TRBV5-8
TGTGCCAGCAGCTCGGGCCGGGGGCGAACATCAACTAATGAAAAACTGTTTTTT
CASSSGRGRTSTNEKLFF
>TRBJ1-1|many|-|TRBV29-1
TGCAGCGTTGAAGACCGCAGATGGAACACTGAAGCTTTCTTT
CSVEDRRWNTEAFF
>TRBJ2-7|-|-|TRBV6-1
TGTGCCAGCAGTGAAGCGGCAGGGTGGGGCGAGCAGTACTTC
CASSEAAGWGEQYF
>TRBJ2-7|-|-|TRBV18
TGTGCCAGCTCACCCGACGCAGACAGCTCCTACGAGCAGTACTTC
CASSPDADSSYEQYF
>TRBJ2-1|few|TRBD2|TRBV4-1
TGCGCCAGCAGCCCACCCATCCTAGCGGGAGGGAACAATGAGCAGTTCTTC
CASSPPILAGGNNEQFF
>TRBJ2-7|-|TRBD2|TRBV7-6
TGTGCCAGCAGCTTGAGCCCTGCTGGACTAGCGGGAGAGACCTACGAGCAGTACTTC
CASSLSPAGLAGETYEQYF
>TRBJ1-1|many|TRBD1|TRBV12-5
TGTGCTAGTGGTTTGCCTCAGGGGGGCACTGAAGCTTTCTTT
CASGLPQGGTEAFF
>TRBJ1-4|-|-|TRBV24-1
TGTGCCACCAGTGTCCTACCATCGGGAAAACTGTTTTTT
CATSVLPSGKLFF
>TRBJ1-1|many|TRBD1|TRBV20-1
TGCAGTGCTAGGCGGGACAGAGAAGCTTTCTTT
CSARRDREAFF
>TRBJ2-2|many|-|TRBV3-1
TGTGCCAGCAGCCAAGATCTGACGGGCCTCGGGGAGCTGTTTTTT
CASSQDLTGLGELFF
>TRBJ2-7|-|-|TRBV5-1
TGCGCCAGCAGCCCCTCTGAGTTCATAGGGGAGCAGTACTTC
CASSPSEFIGEQYF
>TRBJ2-5|many|TRBD2|TRBV20-1
TGCAGTGCTAGAGGAAAAAGCGGGAGACAAGAGACCCAGTACTTC
CSARGKSGRQETQYF
>TRBJ1-4|many|-|TRBV6-1
TGTGCCAGCAGTGAAGTGGCAGAAGCTGAAAAACTGTTTTTT
CASSEVAEAEKLFF
>TRBJ2-7|many|TRBD2|TRBV7-9
TGTGCCAGCAACTCGGCGGGAGTGTACGAGCAGTACTTC
CASNSAGVYEQYF
>TRBJ2-1|-|-|TRBV15
TGTGCCACCAGCGCCCGGGACAACTCCTACAATGAGCAGTTCTTC
CATSARDNSYNEQFF
>TRBJ2-7|-|-|TRBV27
TGTGCCAGCAGTTCCCTCACTCCGAGGGGGGGGTACGAGCAGTACTTC
CASSSLTPRGGYEQYF
>TRBJ1-2|few|TRBD1|TRBV20-1
TGCAGTGCTAGAGGCCACGGGAGGACAGGGGGAAACTATGGCTACACCTTC
CSARGHGRTGGNYGYTF
>TRBJ2-2|many|-|TRBV28
TGTGCCAGCAGTGTATACCGCACTTGGGACACCGGGGAGCTGTTTTTT
CASSVYRTWDTGELFF
>TRBJ2-6|many|TRBD1|TRBV30
TGTGCCTACGCGACAGGGGGCTCTGGGGCCAACGTCCTGACTTTC
CAYATGGSGANVLTF
>TRBJ2-3|many|-|TRBV12-3/TRBV12-4
TGTGCCAGCAACGGCGGCACAGATACGCAGTATTTT
CASNGGTDTQYF
>TRBJ1-6|many|-|TRBV11-3
TGTGCCAGCAGAGGACAGCTTAATTCACCCCTCCACTTT
CASRGQLNSPLHF
>TRBJ2-1|few|TRBD2|TRBV5-6
TGTGCCAGCAGCTTGGACAGCGGGATCTACAATGAGCAGTTCTTC
CASSLDSGIYNEQFF
>TRBJ1-2|-|-|TRBV19
TGTGCCAGTAGTATATCCCTACAGGGCTCGAGCTTCTATGGCTACACCTTC
CASSISLQGSSFYGYTF
>TRBJ2-7|many|TRBD2|TRBV20-1
TGCAGTGCTACCCTGAGCGGGAGCTCCTACGAGCAGTACTTC
CSATLSGSSYEQYF
>TRBJ1-2|-|-|TRBV4-1
TGCGCCAGCAGCCGCATCGCCGGAGGGGTGGACTATGGCTACACCTTC
CASSRIAGGVDYGYTF
>TRBJ1-5|many|-|TRBV20-1
TGCAGTGCTAGGGGCGTGGCCAATCAGCCCCAGCATTTT
CSARGVANQPQHF
>TRBJ2-7|many|TRBD1|TRBV6-1
TGTGCCAGCAGTGAGGAAGGGACAGGGGGCCGCGCCTACGAGCAGTACTTC
CASSEEGTGGRAYEQYF
>TRBJ1-1|-|TRBD1|TRBV6-1
TGTGCCAGCAGTGAATACCGCAGGGGGCATACTGAAGCTTTCTTT
CASSEYRRGHTEAFF
>TRBJ2-7|-|TRBD2|TRBV27
TGTGCCAGCACCACCGGAGGGGGCGGGACTAGCGGGGAGAAACTCCCCTACGAGCAGTACTTC
CASTTGGGGTSGEKLPYEQYF
>TRBJ2-7|many|TRBD2|TRBV27
TGTGCCAGCAGTGGACGAGGGGAGCGGGAGAAGGACGAGCAGTACTTC
CASSGRGEREKDEQYF
>TRBJ1-1|many|-|TRBV10-3
TGTGCCATCAGGACGGCAGGGAACACTGAAGCTTTCTTT
CAIRTAGNTEAFF